Presented here are 17 T cell receptor beta chains from one specimen sequenced in a study of PD-L1 blockade in urothelial cancer. Specified time point: pretreatment peripheral blood. Using immunoSEQ multiplex PCR, the repertoire was profiled, and TCRdb retains in-frame clones only, with some absent. This table holds 80,000 to 90,000 clones, more than 75% found once. The material sequenced was PBMCs, taken around atezolizumab (anti-PD-L1) treatment. Receptor source: a man aged 60 to 69 with urothelial cancer.

The V gene is TRBV6-5, the J gene TRBJ1-2; tentative D call: TRBD1 (5 bases). The V and J ends lost 6 bases and 8 bases respectively, with 19 bases between them. The V gene's germline CDR1 is MNHEY and CDR2 SVGAGI. CDR3 length equals 14 residues. CDR3 DNA sequence: TGTGCCAGCAGCCCTGACAGTCAAGGCATGGGCTACACCTTC. It translates to CASSPDSQGMGYTF.

The chain has TRBV19 and TRBJ2-7; 8 nucleotides line up with TRBD1. The CDR3 covers 15 residues. V dropped 5 bases and J dropped 6; count of bases not matched to a gene: 12. Germline values: CDR1 LNHDA, CDR2 SQIVND (reference sequence). The CDR3 DNA is TGTGCCAGTAGTTCCCGGACAGGGAGTTTAGGCGAGCAGTACTTC. As protein: CASSSRTGSLGEQYF.

V usage is TRBV6-5 and J usage is TRBJ1-4; D unresolved. This CDR3 spans 15 amino acids. Germline V gene sequence: CDR1 MNHEY, CDR2 SVGAGI. The germline V and J ends were trimmed by 4 bases and 8 bases, with 17 bases remaining between them. The CDR3 DNA reads as TGTGCCAGCAGTTCGATCGGGAGGGTCGGAGAAAAACTGTTTTTT. Translation: CASSSIGRVGEKLFF.

The rearrangement uses TRBV7-2 and TRBJ2-7; 8 nucleotides match TRBD2. Germline V gene sequence: CDR1 SGHTA, CDR2 FQGNSA. There are 15 residues in the CDR3. Trimming took 5 bases from V and 4 from J; bases not matched to a gene: 10. DNA of the CDR3: TGTGCCAGCAGCCCCCGACTAGCGCAAGGGTACGAGCAGTACTTC. This encodes CASSPRLAQGYEQYF.

The chain joins TRBV6-6 to TRBJ1-2; possible D gene TRBD1, 6 bases. The V end lost 2 bases, the J end lost 5 bases, and 12 bases lay between the germline ends. The CDR3 totals 14 residues. Per the germline V gene, CDR1 is MNHNY and CDR2 is SVGAGI (reference sequence). The CDR3 reads CASSYDRPLYGYTF. DNA for the CDR3: TGTGCCAGCAGTTACGACAGGCCGCTATATGGCTACACCTTC.

The J gene is TRBJ2-3, the V gene TRBV15, with 9 bases identical to TRBD2. J gave up 0 bases and V 6 bases, and 10 bases lay outside the gene matches. The CDR3 totals 17 residues. CDR1 and CDR2 (germline): LNHNV, YYDKDF (reference sequence). CDR3: CATSPTVAGASTDTQYF. For the CDR3, the DNA is TGTGCCACCAGTCCGACGGTAGCGGGGGCAAGCACAGATACGCAGTATTTT.

The chain couples TRBV28 to TRBJ2-1; a possible D gene is TRBD2 (5 bases). Germline V gives CDR1 MDHEN, CDR2 SYDVKM. V was pared by 4 bases and J by 0 bases, with 10 bases between. This CDR3 region has 15 residues. The DNA for the CDR3 is TGTGCCAGCAGTTCCGGACTGGGCTCCTACAATGAGCAGTTCTTC. It yields the protein CASSSGLGSYNEQFF. Drawing the rest from reference TRBV28 and TRBJ2-1, the complete variable domain is DVKVTQSSRYLVKRTGEKVFLECVQDMDHENMFWYRQDPGLGLRLIYFSYDVKMKEKGDIPEGYSVSREKKERFSLILESASTNQTSMYLCASSSGLGSYNEQFFGPGTRLTVL.

The V gene is TRBV5-1, the J gene TRBJ1-4; 8 bases align to TRBD1. CDR1 and CDR2 from the germline V gene are SGHRS and YFSETQ. V gave up 0 bases and J gave up 6 bases; unmatched junction bases: 7. The CDR3 length is 16 residues. The CDR3 DNA reads as TGCGCCAGCAGCTTGGCCCTGGGACAGGTAGATGAAAAACTGTTTTTT. Protein: CASSLALGQVDEKLFF.

This clone has just a few counts. This sequence joins TRBV4-1 and TRBJ1-5; 9 nucleotides line up with TRBD1. V dropped 4 bases and J dropped 0; count of bases not matched to a gene: 10. Germline-derived CDR1 and CDR2 are MGHRA and YSYEKL. This CDR3 spans 18 amino acids. The CDR3 loop is CASSRGTTGGFSNQPQHF. CDR3 nucleotides: TGCGCCAGCAGCCGAGGGACTACAGGGGGCTTTAGCAATCAGCCCCAGCATTTT.

The chain joins TRBV2 to TRBJ2-1; D not certain. CDR3 length: 12 amino acids. Germline V CDR1 and CDR2: SNHLY, FYNNEI. V was trimmed by 9 bases and J by 7 bases, leaving 13 bases between them. CDR3 sequence: CARSTALNEQFF. Here the CDR3 DNA reads TGTGCCAGGAGCACAGCTTTAAATGAGCAGTTCTTC.

V is TRBV29-1 and J is TRBJ2-3; TRBD2 matches at 9 bases. The CDR3 has 14 residues. The germline gives CDR1 SQVTM, CDR2 ANQGSEA. The J segment lost 0 bases and the V segment lost 8 bases, leaving 6 bases of the junction unmatched. The CDR3 protein is CSSSGKPSTDTQYF. The CDR3, as DNA: TGCAGCTCTAGCGGGAAACCGAGCACAGATACGCAGTATTTT.

This chain uses TRBV9 with TRBJ1-4; 9 bases fit TRBD1. CDR3 length: 16 amino acids. The trim removed 3 bases at V and 8 bases at J, leaving 11 bases unmatched. CDR1 is SGDLS and CDR2 is YYNGEE in the germline V gene. Written as DNA, the CDR3 is TGTGCCAGCAGCGCACCTGGGGGGACAGGGACAGAAAAACTGTTTTTT. Protein sequence: CASSAPGGTGTEKLFF.

The rearrangement joins TRBV29-1 to TRBJ1-5, with a tentative D call TRBD1 (6 bases). The CDR3 runs to 12 residues. The germline V and J ends were trimmed by 6 bases and 3 bases, with 9 bases remaining between them. The germline CDR1 and CDR2 sequences are SQVTM and ANQGSEA. CDR3 sequence: CSVQGYNQPQHF. Here the CDR3 DNA reads TGCAGCGTACAGGGATACAATCAGCCCCAGCATTTT.

CDR3 sequence reads: CASSSAGGPGYTF. The CDR3 DNA reads TGTGCCAGCAGTTCGGCGGGAGGACCTGGCTACACCTTC. The V and J genes are TRBV7-2 and TRBJ1-2, with unresolved D. The CDR3 length is 13 residues. Germline V gene lookup returns CDR1 SGHTA and CDR2 FQGNSA. Trimming cost V 6 bases and J 7 bases, with 15 bases left between them.

The sample holds a few counts of this clone. The chain uses TRBV7-9 and TRBJ1-2; 11 bases are a match to TRBD1. This CDR3 is 13 amino acids long. The ends lost 7 bases at V and 5 bases at J; junction bases unmatched: 3. Germline lookup yields CDR1 SEHNR and CDR2 FQNEAQ (reference sequence). CDR3 in amino acids: CASTGQGGYGYTF. As DNA, the CDR3 is TGTGCCAGCACGGGACAGGGGGGGTATGGCTACACCTTC.

The genes are TRBV2 and TRBJ1-4, with 7 bases that match TRBD1. The germline gives CDR1 SNHLY, CDR2 FYNNEI. Unmatched junction bases numbered 15, after V lost 7 bases and J lost 7 bases. This CDR3 region has 16 residues. In nucleotides, the CDR3 is TGTGCCAGCACAGGGGTAGATCCAGGGGGAGGTGAAAAACTGTTTTTT. Protein product: CASTGVDPGGGEKLFF.

The rearrangement joins TRBV30 to TRBJ1-6, with a tentative D call TRBD1 (5 bases). Trimming took off 5 bases at V and 7 bases at J, with 12 bases between the two ends. The CDR3 is made up of 13 amino acids. Per the germline V gene, CDR1 is GTSNPN and CDR2 is SVGIG (reference sequence). In DNA, the CDR3 is TGTGCCTGGGCCGTTGGGGCAAATTCACCCCTCCACTTT. It specifies CAWAVGANSPLHF.